The 22 T cell receptor beta chains below all came from one sample that was sequenced in a study of T cells in Graves' hyperthyroidism and ophthalmopathy. The investigators amplified TCR beta CDR3 regions from RNA transcripts. A first-round RT-PCR of the TCR CDR3 used the HTBI primer set. Each CDR3 protein gets one entry after TCRdb re-called the multiplex PCR reads with MiXCR. The repertoire includes fewer than 550,000 distinct CDR3 sequences, roughly a quarter of them detected once, and around 11% sits in the top ten. Sequencing was done on a sample of blood. The receptors shown here come from a woman aged 25-40 years with Graves' ophthalmopathy.

This clonotype was observed many times. CDR3 amino acids: CASSSKTGTGSVQPQHF. CDR3 DNA sequence: TGTGCCAGCAGTTCAAAAACCGGGACAGGGAGCGTTCAGCCCCAGCATTTT. The gene calls are TRBV12-3 or TRBV12-4 and TRBJ1-5, with TRBD1 matching 9 bases. V was clipped by 4 bases and J by 6 bases; unmatched bases: 13. The CDR3 runs to 17 residues.

In its sample, this clonotype was seen many times. V gene TRBV20-1 combines with J gene TRBJ2-5, with TRBD2 matching 7 bases. This CDR3 region has 14 residues. CDR1 is DFQATT, CDR2 SNEGSKA, per germline (reference sequence). The trim removed 6 bases at V and 1 base at J, leaving 8 bases unmatched. The CDR3 reads CSANLAGPQETQYF. CDR3 coding DNA: TGCAGTGCAAACTTAGCGGGCCCCCAAGAGACCCAGTACTTC.

This clonotype was detected ten times or more. V and J are TRBV2 and TRBJ2-7, with 12 bases identical to TRBD2. V was clipped by 4 bases and J by 5 bases; unmatched bases: 12. CDR3 size: 17 residues. CDR1 SNHLY and CDR2 FYNNEI come from the germline V gene. In DNA, the CDR3 is TGTGCCAGCAGTGTAGGTCTAGCGGGGGGGCCACAGGACGAGCAGTACTTC. Translation gives CASSVGLAGGPQDEQYF. Drawing the rest from reference TRBV2 and TRBJ2-7, the complete variable domain is EPEVTQTPSHQVTQMGQEVILRCVPISNHLYFYWYRQILGQKVEFLVSFYNNEISEKSEIFDDQFSVERPDGSNFTLKIRSTKLEDSAMYFCASSVGLAGGPQDEQYFGPGTRLTVT.

In its sample, this clonotype was seen many times. The chain links TRBV29-1 to TRBJ2-7, with a possible D match to TRBD2 (6 bases). The V end was cut by 7 bases, the J end by 5 bases, with 21 bases between. The CDR3 length is 14 residues. The germline gives CDR1 SQVTM, CDR2 ANQGSEA. In nucleotides, the CDR3 is TGCAGCGCGACACCGGTGGAGGGCGGAGACGAGCAGTACTTC. Amino acids: CSATPVEGGDEQYF.

This clonotype has a count of ten or more. This chain joins TRBV12-3 or TRBV12-4 and TRBJ2-7; perhaps TRBD1 as D (6 bases). V was cut by 6 bases and J by 2 bases, with 14 bases left in between. CDR3 length equals 14 residues. This CDR3 reads CASSPSRGTYEQYF. CDR3 in DNA: TGTGCCAGCAGCCCCTCCAGGGGAACCTACGAGCAGTACTTC.

Ten or more counts support this clonotype. V usage is TRBV12-3 or TRBV12-4 and J usage is TRBJ1-1; D is uncertain. Between the trimmed V and J ends, which lost 3 bases and 0 bases, there was a span of 5 bases. The CDR3 is made up of 13 amino acids. The CDR3 protein is CASSFIMNTEAFF. CDR3 nucleotide sequence: TGTGCCAGCAGTTTTATTATGAACACTGAAGCTTTCTTT.

This clonotype was picked up many times. The chain combines TRBV19 with TRBJ1-5; TRBD1 might be the D (6 bases). CDR1 and CDR2 (germline): LNHDA, SQIVND (reference sequence). This CDR3 contains 15 residues. Trimming cost V 7 bases and J 2 bases, with 15 bases left between them. The CDR3 protein is CASTSDRSGNQPQHF. In DNA form, the CDR3 reads TGTGCCAGTACCTCGGACAGAAGTGGCAATCAGCCCCAGCATTTT. Full variable domain (remainder filled in from reference TRBV19 and TRBJ1-5): DGGITQSPKYLFRKEGQNVTLSCEQNLNHDAMYWYRQDPGQGLRLIYYSQIVNDFQKGDIAEGYSVSREKKESFPLTVTSAQKNPTAFYLCASTSDRSGNQPQHFGDGTRLSIL.

The table lists this clonotype with a few counts. CDR3 sequence: CASTPGRRNSPLHF. The CDR3 DNA reads TGTGCCAGCACCCCAGGCAGGAGGAATTCACCCCTCCACTTT. V is TRBV12-3 or TRBV12-4 and J is TRBJ1-6; D is ambiguous. This CDR3 contains 14 residues. V lost 7 bases, J lost 7 bases, and 14 bases lay in between.

This clonotype has at least ten counts. The chain couples TRBV6-5 to TRBJ1-1; D is undetermined. The ends were cut back, 0 bases at V and 5 bases at J, with 19 bases in the middle. The CDR3 runs 17 residues. From germline, CDR1 is MNHEY and CDR2 SVGAGI. The CDR3 nucleotides are TGTGCCAGCAGTTACTCGATGTCCCAGCGGCTGAGGACTGAAGCTTTCTTT. The encoded protein is CASSYSMSQRLRTEAFF.

This clonotype was seen just once. The chain carries TRBV12-3 or TRBV12-4 and TRBJ2-7, with a possible D match to TRBD2 (5 bases). V shed 5 bases and J shed 3 bases, with 14 bases lying between them. The CDR3 is 14 amino acids. This CDR3 reads CASSQSSYGYEQYF. As DNA, the CDR3 is TGTGCCAGCAGTCAGTCTAGCTACGGCTACGAGCAGTACTTC.

The rearrangement joins TRBV4-2 to TRBJ1-1; TRBD1 matches at 7 bases. The CDR3 is 12 amino acids. Trimming took 1 base from V and 8 from J; bases not matched to a gene: 1. The germline gives CDR1 LGHNA, CDR2 YNFKEQ. Here the CDR3 reads CASSQGGQEAFF. The CDR3, as DNA: TGTGCCAGCAGCCAAGGGGGACAGGAAGCTTTCTTT.

About this clonotype itself: Compared with germline, one end of the junction differs, possibly owing to a read error. The CDR3 loop reads CASSYYARGTVNSPLHF. CDR3 DNA sequence: TGTGCCAGCAGTTACTACGCCAGAGGGACGGTTAATTCTCCCCTCCACTTT. The chain recombines TRBV6-5 with TRBJ1-6; weak D call: TRBD1 (5 bases). The germline V gene encodes CDR1 MNHEY and CDR2 SVGAGI. The CDR3 consists of 17 residues.

This clonotype turned up a few times. V is TRBV10-3 and J is TRBJ2-4; 9 bases align to TRBD1. CDR1 is ENHRY and CDR2 is SYGVKD in the germline V gene. V was pared by 4 bases and J by 3 bases, with 4 bases of the junction left unmatched. The length of the CDR3 is 15 residues. CDR3 amino acids: CAISGDRVGKNIQYF. The CDR3 DNA follows: TGTGCCATCAGTGGGGACAGGGTAGGCAAAAACATTCAGTACTTC.

The chain joins TRBV28 to TRBJ1-2, with D possibly being TRBD1 (5 bases). Germline V gene lookup returns CDR1 MDHEN and CDR2 SYDVKM. The CDR3 contains 15 residues. Trimming cost V 5 bases and J 0 bases, with 13 bases left between them. The CDR3 nucleotides read TGTGCCAGCAGTCAAAGGGGCCTTTCTAACTATGGCTACACCTTC. Protein sequence: CASSQRGLSNYGYTF.

This clonotype appeared many times. The rearrangement uses TRBV6-1 and TRBJ2-5; TRBD1 aligns across 9 bases. Germline V gene sequence: CDR1 MNHNS, CDR2 SASEGT. Trimming removed 7 bases from V and 5 bases from J; junction bases left unmatched: 11. The CDR3 has 15 amino acids. The chain's CDR3 is CASNGGQGSLETQYF. The CDR3 DNA reads as TGTGCCAGCAATGGGGGACAGGGTTCTTTGGAGACCCAGTACTTC.

This clonotype was observed many times. In DNA form, the CDR3 reads TGTGCCAGCAGTTACTTAGCAGGGTCCTACGAGCAGTACTTC. This translates into CASSYLAGSYEQYF. This chain uses TRBV6-5 with TRBJ2-7; possibly TRBD1 for D (5 bases). The CDR3 length is 14 residues. Trimming removed 1 base from V and 1 base from J, with 8 bases in between. Germline loops: CDR1 MNHEY, CDR2 SVGAGI.

This clonotype has a count of ten or more. The rearrangement joins TRBV30 to TRBJ2-7; 8 nucleotides line up with TRBD1. Looked up from germline, CDR1 is GTSNPN and CDR2 is SVGIG (reference sequence). V dropped 4 bases and J dropped 5; count of bases not matched to a gene: 4. CDR3 length: 12 amino acids. The DNA of the CDR3 is TGTGCCTGGACCAGGACAGGGAACGAGCAGTACTTC. Protein sequence: CAWTRTGNEQYF. Full variable domain (remainder filled in from reference TRBV30 and TRBJ2-7): SQTIHQWPATLVQPVGSPLSLECTVEGTSNPNLYWYRQAAGRGLQLLFYSVGIGQISSEVPQNLSASRPQDRQFILSSKKLLLSDSGFYLCAWTRTGNEQYFGPGTRLTVT.

There are many counts of this clonotype. This chain links TRBV10-3 with TRBJ1-3; D possibly corresponds to TRBD1 (6 bases). CDR3 length: 14 residues. CDR1 and CDR2 (germline): ENHRY, SYGVKD. Deletions cut 7 bases from V and 0 bases from J, with 10 bases between. The CDR3 DNA is TGTGCCATCATGGGGGGCGTCTCTGGAAACACCATATATTTT. It specifies CAIMGGVSGNTIYF.

J is TRBJ1-2 and V is TRBV28; maybe TRBD1 (5 bases). This CDR3 is 15 amino acids long. Looked up from germline, CDR1 is MDHEN and CDR2 is SYDVKM. The V gene lost 2 bases and the J gene lost 4 bases, with 14 bases spanning the gap. CDR3 bases: TGTGCCAGCAGTTTAACCGGGGCGGTCTTCTATGGCTACACCTTC. Translation gives CASSLTGAVFYGYTF.

In its sample, this clonotype was seen many times. This CDR3 is CASIDTEAFF. The CDR3, as DNA: TGTGCCAGCATAGACACTGAAGCTTTCTTT. J is TRBJ1-1 and V is TRBV28; D remains ambiguous. The CDR3 sequence is 10 residues long. Germline CDR1 MDHEN, CDR2 SYDVKM. V lost 7 bases and J 3 bases, leaving 3 bases between the germline ends.

This clonotype was seen ten or more times. The rearrangement uses TRBV20-1 and TRBJ2-5; 8 nucleotides match TRBD1. J lost 5 bases, V lost 0 bases, and 8 bases had no gene match. Per the germline V gene, CDR1 is DFQATT and CDR2 is SNEGSKA (reference sequence). CDR3 size: 15 residues. In DNA, the CDR3 is TGCAGTGCTAGAGATTCCAGGGGGCGAGTTGAGACCCAGTACTTC. Translation: CSARDSRGRVETQYF.

In its sample, this clonotype was seen a few times. This chain links TRBV28 with TRBJ1-2, with D hard to call. Looked up from germline, CDR1 is MDHEN and CDR2 is SYDVKM. The CDR3 extends over 14 amino acids. The V end was cut by 6 bases, the J end by 4 bases, with 15 bases between. CDR3 sequence (DNA): TGTGCCAGCAGCCCCCTGGTGAAGCTCTATGGCTACACCTTC. Protein sequence: CASSPLVKLYGYTF.